This T cell receptor (beta chain) was sequenced in a study of blood T cell repertoires in COVID-19. Study information: Acute and convalescent COVID-19 specimens originated in the United States, Italy and Spain. The analysed material was cDNA or gDNA that came from T cells, B-cell-depleted T cells, or PBMCs.

Source study methods: Estimation of nucleated cell counts was performed using reference gene primer amplification. Libraries were prepared by immunoSEQ multiplex PCR; TCRdb keeps only in-frame clonotypes and omits some of them. V and J calls and clone size are as listed in that table; D and trimming were resolved from the DNA. The sample includes approximately 300,000 clones, about 90% of them seen just once. The CDR3 is 18 amino acids. Trimming stripped 0 bases from V and 0 bases from J, with 12 bases between. CDR1 and CDR2 from the germline V gene are LGHDT and YNNKEL (reference sequence). The V and J genes are TRBV3-1 (or the pseudogene TRBV3-2) and TRBJ1-6; D is ambiguous. This receptor was identified in a woman aged 40 to 49 with acute or convalescent COVID-19. Input material: peripheral blood. The CDR3 DNA reads as TGTGCCAGCAGCCAAGAGGGCACACTTAGCTCCTATAATTCACCCCTCCACTTT. Amino acid sequence: CASSQEGTLSSYNSPLHF.